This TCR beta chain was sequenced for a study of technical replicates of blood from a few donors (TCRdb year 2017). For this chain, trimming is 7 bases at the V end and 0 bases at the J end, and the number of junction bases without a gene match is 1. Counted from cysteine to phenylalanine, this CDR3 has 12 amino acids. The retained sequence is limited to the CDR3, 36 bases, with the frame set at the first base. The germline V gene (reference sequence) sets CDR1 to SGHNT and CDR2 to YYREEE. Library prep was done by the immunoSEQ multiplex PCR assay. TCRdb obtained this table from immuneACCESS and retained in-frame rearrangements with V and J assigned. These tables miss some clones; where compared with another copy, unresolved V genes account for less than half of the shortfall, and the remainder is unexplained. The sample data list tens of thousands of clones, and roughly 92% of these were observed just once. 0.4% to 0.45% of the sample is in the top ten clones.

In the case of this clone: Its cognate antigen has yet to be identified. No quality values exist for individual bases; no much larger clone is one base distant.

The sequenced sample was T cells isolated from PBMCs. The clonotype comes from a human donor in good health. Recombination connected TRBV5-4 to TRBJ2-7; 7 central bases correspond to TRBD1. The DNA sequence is TGTGCCAGCGGACAGGACTCCTACGAGCAGTACTTC. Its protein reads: CASGQDSYEQYF.